This record looks at one T cell receptor beta chain sequence and its context. What it binds is unknown. As to time point: week 23, last vaccination. In every dose of vaccine, 300 ug of mutant IDH1 20-mer peptide was given alongside topical imiquimod. This sample was taken from a study of a mutant IDH1 vaccine in newly diagnosed glioma. Some clones are missing from TCRdb's copy, which holds only in-frame ones; the method was immunoSEQ multiplex PCR. The table includes 50,000 to 85,000 clones, approximately 87% detected once. The specimen comprised PBMCs, sampled from a glioma patient whose treatment included an IDH1 peptide vaccine. This sequence was found in a man younger than 30 with glioma.

The CDR3 loop is CASSFGDRSTAQHF. In nucleotides, the CDR3 is TGTGCCAGCAGTTTTGGGGACAGGTCAACGGCCCAGCATTTT. The chain has TRBV28 and TRBJ1-5; 8 nucleotides agree with TRBD1. Germline values: CDR1 MDHEN, CDR2 SYDVKM. The CDR3 has 14 amino acids. Losses at the gene ends were 3 bases for V and 11 bases for J; bases not matched to a gene: 9.